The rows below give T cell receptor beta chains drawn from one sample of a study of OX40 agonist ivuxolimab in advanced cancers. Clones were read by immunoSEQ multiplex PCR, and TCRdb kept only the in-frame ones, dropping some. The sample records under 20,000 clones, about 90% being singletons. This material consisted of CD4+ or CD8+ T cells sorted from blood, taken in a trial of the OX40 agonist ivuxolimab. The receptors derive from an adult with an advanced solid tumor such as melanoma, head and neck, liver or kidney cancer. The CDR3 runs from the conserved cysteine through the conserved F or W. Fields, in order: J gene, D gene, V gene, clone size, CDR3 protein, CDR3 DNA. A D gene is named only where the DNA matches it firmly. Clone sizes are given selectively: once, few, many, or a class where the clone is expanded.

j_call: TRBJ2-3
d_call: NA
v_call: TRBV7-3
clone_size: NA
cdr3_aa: CASSQQGTDTQYF
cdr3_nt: TGTGCCAGCAGCCAACAGGGCACAGATACGCAGTATTTT

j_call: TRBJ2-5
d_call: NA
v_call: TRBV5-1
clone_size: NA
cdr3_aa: CASTSPGRDFGTQYF
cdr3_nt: TGCGCCAGCACCTCCCCCGGCAGGGACTTTGGGACCCAGTACTTC

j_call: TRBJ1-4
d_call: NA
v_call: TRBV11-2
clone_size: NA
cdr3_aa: CASSLSRNEKLFF
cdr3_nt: TGTGCCAGCAGCTTGAGTCGTAATGAAAAACTGTTTTTT

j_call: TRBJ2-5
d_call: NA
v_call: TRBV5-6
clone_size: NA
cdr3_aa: CASSLWLRETQYF
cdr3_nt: TGTGCCAGCAGCTTGTGGTTACGAGAGACCCAGTACTTC

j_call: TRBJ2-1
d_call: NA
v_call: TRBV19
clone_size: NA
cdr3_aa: CASSIGGSPSYNEQFF
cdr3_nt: TGTGCCAGTAGTATAGGGGGTAGCCCGTCCTACAATGAGCAGTTCTTC

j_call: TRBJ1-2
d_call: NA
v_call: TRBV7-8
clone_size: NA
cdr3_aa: CASSLVGDGYTF
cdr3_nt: TGTGCCAGCAGCTTAGTTGGAGATGGCTACACCTTC

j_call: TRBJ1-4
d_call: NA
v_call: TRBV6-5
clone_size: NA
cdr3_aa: CASSSGTVNEKLFF
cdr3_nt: TGTGCCAGCAGTTCCGGGACGGTTAATGAAAAACTGTTTTTT

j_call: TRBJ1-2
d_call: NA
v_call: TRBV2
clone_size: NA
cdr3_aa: CASTLNHYGYTF
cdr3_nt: TGTGCCAGCACTTTGAACCACTATGGCTACACCTTC

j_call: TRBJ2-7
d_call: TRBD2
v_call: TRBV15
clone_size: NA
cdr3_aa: CATREGASGNLEQYF
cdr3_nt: TGTGCCACCAGAGAGGGGGCTAGCGGGAACCTCGAGCAGTACTTC

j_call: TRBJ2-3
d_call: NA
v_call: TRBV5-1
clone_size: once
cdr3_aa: CASSLKGGEYTDTQYF
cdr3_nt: TGCGCCAGCAGCTTGAAGGGCGGGGAGTACACAGATACGCAGTATTTT

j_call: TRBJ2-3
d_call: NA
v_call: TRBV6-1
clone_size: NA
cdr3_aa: CASSESRPSTDTQYF
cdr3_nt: TGTGCCAGCAGTGAATCTAGACCAAGCACAGATACGCAGTATTTT

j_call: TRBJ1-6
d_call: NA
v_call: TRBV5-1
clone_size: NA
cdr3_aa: CASSFNSGAGNSPLHF
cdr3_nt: TGCGCCAGCAGCTTTAATTCAGGGGCAGGTAATTCACCCCTCCACTTT

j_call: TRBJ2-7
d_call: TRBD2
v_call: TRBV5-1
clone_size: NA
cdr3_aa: CASSLRGGYEQYF
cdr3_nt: TGCGCCAGCAGCTTGCGCGGGGGCTACGAGCAGTACTTC

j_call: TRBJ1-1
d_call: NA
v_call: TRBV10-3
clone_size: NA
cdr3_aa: CASRTENTEAFF
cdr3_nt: TGTGCCTCCAGGACCGAGAACACTGAAGCTTTCTTT

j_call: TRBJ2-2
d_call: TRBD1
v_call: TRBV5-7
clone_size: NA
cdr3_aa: CASSPRTGKTGELFF
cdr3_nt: TGTGCCAGCAGCCCACGGACAGGGAAAACCGGGGAGCTGTTTTTT

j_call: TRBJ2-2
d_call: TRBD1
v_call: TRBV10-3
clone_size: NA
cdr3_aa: CASLGTGTGELFF
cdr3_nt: TGTGCCTCCCTGGGGACAGGTACCGGGGAGCTGTTTTTT

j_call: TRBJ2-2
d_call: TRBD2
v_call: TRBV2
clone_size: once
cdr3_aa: CASSGTSGRGELFF
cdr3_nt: TGTGCCAGCAGTGGGACTAGCGGTCGCGGGGAGCTGTTTTTT